These T cell receptor beta chains were read from a single sample in a study of cytomegalovirus exposure and HLA in healthy donors. Clones were read by immunoSEQ multiplex PCR, and TCRdb kept only the in-frame ones, dropping some. The sample consists of 150,000 to 200,000 clones, 82% of them appearing once. Sequenced sample: PBMCs. These receptors all come from a woman aged 18-29 years in good health and CMV-seronegative. Both conserved end residues are part of each CDR3. The order of the fields is D gene, clone size, J gene, V gene, CDR3 DNA, CDR3 protein. D genes are given only for firm matches. A row's size may be missing; if present it is once, few, many or a size class.

>-|-|TRBJ2-2|TRBV19
TGTGCCAGTACCCTTGACAGTTCCCTTATGGCCGGGGAGCTGTTTTTT
CASTLDSSLMAGELFF
>-|once|TRBJ2-5|TRBV7-9
TGTGCCTGGCCAGTCGAACCGGGTCCACAAGAGACCCAGTACTTC
CAWPVEPGPQETQYF
>TRBD2|-|TRBJ2-7|TRBV2
TGTGCCAGTAGCGGGGGTAACAGGGTCAACGAGCAGTACTTC
CASSGGNRVNEQYF
>-|few|TRBJ1-3|TRBV5-1
TGCGCCAGCAGTTCGCCGACAGCAACGGGAAACACCATATATTTT
CASSSPTATGNTIYF
>-|-|TRBJ1-2|TRBV6-5
TGTGCCAGCAGCCATAAAGGGACTGCTAACTATGGCTACACCTTC
CASSHKGTANYGYTF
>TRBD2|-|TRBJ2-1|TRBV27
TGTGCCAGCAGCACGGGACTAACTTTTCCCAATGAGCAGTTCTTC
CASSTGLTFPNEQFF
>-|-|TRBJ1-2|TRBV2
TGTGCCAGCAGTGAACGCCAGTCGAACTATGGCTACACCTTC
CASSERQSNYGYTF
>-|-|TRBJ1-1|TRBV29-1
TGCAGCGCAACCCCAGGGGCGAGGAACACTGAAGCTTTCTTT
CSATPGARNTEAFF
>TRBD1|-|TRBJ1-1|TRBV27
TGTGCCAGCAGTTTATTTTGGGGACAGGGGCTTTCTAACACTGAAGCTTTCTTT
CASSLFWGQGLSNTEAFF
>TRBD1|-|TRBJ2-1|TRBV30
TGTGCCTGGAGTGTAGGTCATCGGGACAGTTACAATGAGCAGTTCTTC
CAWSVGHRDSYNEQFF
>-|-|TRBJ2-3|TRBV7-3
TGTGCCAGCAGCTTAGGAGGGCAGCGCACAGATACGCAGTATTTT
CASSLGGQRTDTQYF
>-|-|TRBJ2-5|TRBV7-9
TGTGCCAGCAGCTTATACCCAGGGGAATTTCGAGAGACCCAGTACTTC
CASSLYPGEFRETQYF
>-|-|TRBJ1-4|TRBV7-9
TGTGCCAGCAGCCCTTATAGCAATGAAAAACTGTTTTTT
CASSPYSNEKLFF
>-|-|TRBJ2-1|TRBV28
TGTGCCAGCAGTTTACTAGCCATCTCCCACAATGAGCAGTTCTTC
CASSLLAISHNEQFF
>TRBD2|-|TRBJ2-7|TRBV9
TGTGCCAGCAGCGGATCCGGGACTAGCGGCGGGGAGCAGTACTTC
CASSGSGTSGGEQYF
>-|once|TRBJ1-4|TRBV6-6
TGTGCCAGCAGTTCCCCAGGGCTGGAAGGGGAAAAACTGTTTTTT
CASSSPGLEGEKLFF
>-|-|TRBJ2-3|TRBV7-6
TGTGCCAGCAGCTTAGCGCCGAGCCCCGCGGATACGCAGTATTTT
CASSLAPSPADTQYF
>TRBD2|-|TRBJ2-2|TRBV11-2
TGTGCCAGCAGCGACTCGACTAGCGGGGGGACCGGGGAGCTGTTTTTT
CASSDSTSGGTGELFF
>-|-|TRBJ1-1|TRBV11-2
TGTGCCAGCAGCTTAGAGGCTGGGTGGGGCAGGGTTATTTTGAACACTGAAGCTTTCTTT
CASSLEAGWGRVILNTEAFF
>-|-|TRBJ2-5|TRBV15
TGTGCCACAGCTGGACACCCCGAGACCCAGTACTTC
CATAGHPETQYF
>TRBD1|few|TRBJ2-7|TRBV2
TGTGCCAGCAGTTTATCCGGGGACAGGTCCTACGAGCAGTACTTC
CASSLSGDRSYEQYF
>-|-|TRBJ1-1|TRBV7-2
TGTGCCAGCAGCTTAGCCGGTACTAGACGAGAAGCTTTCTTT
CASSLAGTRREAFF
>-|-|TRBJ2-1|TRBV7-6
TGTGCCAGCAGCCAGGCCGCCTTCAATGAGCAGTTCTTC
CASSQAAFNEQFF
>-|once|TRBJ2-3|TRBV15
TGTGCCACCAGCAGAGAGAGACAAGGGAGCCTGCGTACGCAGTATTTT
CATSRERQGSLRTQYF
>TRBD2|-|TRBJ2-1|TRBV15
TGTGCCACCAGACATAATAGCGGGAGCTCCAATGAGCAGTTCTTC
CATRHNSGSSNEQFF
>TRBD1|-|TRBJ1-1|TRBV4-1
TGCGCCAGCAGCCAAGTAGACAGGGGACCGATGAACACTGAAGCTTTCTTT
CASSQVDRGPMNTEAFF
>TRBD1|few|TRBJ1-5|TRBV19
TGTGCCAGTAGTCCGGGACAGGGGGGTCAGCCCCAGCATTTT
CASSPGQGGQPQHF
>-|-|TRBJ2-2|TRBV5-1
TGCGCCAGCAGAGTGGGAGGCCGGGAGCTGTTTTTT
CASRVGGRELFF
>-|-|TRBJ2-7|TRBV19
TGTGCCAGTAGTATGGAGGCTAGTGGTGAGCAGTACTTC
CASSMEASGEQYF
>TRBD2|-|TRBJ2-1|TRBV7-6
TGTGCCAGCAGCACCACCTCCTTACTAGCGGGGGGGGACAATGAGCAGTTCTTC
CASSTTSLLAGGDNEQFF
>-|-|TRBJ1-1|TRBV6-5
TGTGCCAGCAGTTACGGGGCCTTGGGCACTGAAGCTTTCTTT
CASSYGALGTEAFF
>TRBD1|-|TRBJ2-1|TRBV14
TGTGCCAGCAGCCCCCACGGACAGGGGGCGCTGTATGAGCAGTTCTTC
CASSPHGQGALYEQFF
>-|-|TRBJ1-1|TRBV13
TGTGCCAGCAGCTTCCCGACAGAAGTGGGAACCGGGGCTTTCTTT
CASSFPTEVGTGAFF
>TRBD1|once|TRBJ2-1|TRBV5-1
TGCGCCAGCAGCTTGATTGCTTCCGGGACAGGGGGCGATGAGCAGTTCTTC
CASSLIASGTGGDEQFF
>-|-|TRBJ2-7|TRBV29-1
TGCAGCGTTGAATCCCACCAGGGTTACCCAAACGAGCAGTACTTC
CSVESHQGYPNEQYF
>-|-|TRBJ2-7|TRBV29-1
TGCAGCGTTGGTGGTAGCGGACTATACGAGCAGTACTTC
CSVGGSGLYEQYF
>TRBD1|-|TRBJ2-7|TRBV5-1
TGCGCCAGCAGCTTCGCCGGACAGGGGAGCTCCTACGAGCAGTACTTC
CASSFAGQGSSYEQYF
>TRBD2|-|TRBJ2-1|TRBV15
TGTGCCACCAGCAGAGATTGGGGACTAGGTTACAATGAGCAGTTCTTC
CATSRDWGLGYNEQFF
>TRBD1|-|TRBJ2-3|TRBV6-5
TGTGCCAGCAGTACTGGGACAGGCTCCACAGATACGCAGTATTTT
CASSTGTGSTDTQYF
>TRBD1|-|TRBJ1-2|TRBV4-1
TGCGCCAGCAGCCAAGAAGGGACAGCGATGCGCTACACCTTC
CASSQEGTAMRYTF
>-|-|TRBJ2-1|TRBV19
TGTGCCAGTAGTTCTGGCCTTTATTTTAAGAGGGAGCAGTTCTTC
CASSSGLYFKREQFF
>-|-|TRBJ2-7|TRBV7-9
TGTGCCAGCAGCCCACGCAGGTCCTACGAGCAGTACTTC
CASSPRRSYEQYF